Shown below are 24 T cell receptor beta chains from a single sample sequenced in a study of early T cells in non-severe SARS-CoV-2 infection. TCRdb passed the 5' RACE reads through MiXCR, listing each CDR3 protein once. The repertoire holds around 57,000 distinct CDR3 sequences, with 11% as singletons. Sequenced: whole blood. These receptors were collected from an adult who was a healthcare worker with PCR-confirmed SARS-CoV-2 infection or an uninfected control (not recorded which).

A few counts support this clonotype. CDR3 region: CSARQGSGNTIYF. The CDR3 DNA is TGCAGCGCCAGACAGGGAAGTGGAAACACCATATATTTT. The chain links TRBV29-1 to TRBJ1-3; 7 bases agree with TRBD1. Germline CDR1 reads SQVTM; CDR2 reads ANQGSEA. The trim removed 7 bases at V and 3 bases at J, leaving 6 bases unmatched. This CDR3 is 13 amino acids long. The full variable domain, rest sourced from reference TRBV29-1 and TRBJ1-3, is SAVISQKPSRDICQRGTSLTIQCQVDSQVTMMFWYRQQPGQSLTLIATANQGSEATYESGFVIDKFPISRPNLTFSTLTVSNMSPEDSSIYLCSARQGSGNTIYFGEGSWLTVV.

As to this clonotype: A much larger clone is a single base away; this may be a read error. The chain couples TRBV7-9 to TRBJ2-7; D is perhaps TRBD1 (6 bases). The germline gives CDR1 SEHNR, CDR2 FQNEAQ (reference sequence). This CDR3 has 12 residues. Trimming removed 6 bases from V and 7 bases from J, with 13 bases in between. The CDR3 coding sequence is TGTGCCAGCAGGTCGGCAGGGGATGAGCAGTACTTC. This encodes CASRSAGDEQYF. The whole variable domain, filled in from reference TRBV7-9 and TRBJ2-7, reads DTGVSQNPRHKITKRGQNVTFRCDPISEHNRLYWYRQTLGQGPEFLTYFQNEAQLEKSRLLSDRFSAERPKGSFSTLEIQRTEQGDSAMYLCASRSAGDEQYFGPGTRLTVT.

This clonotype has only a few counts. The V gene is TRBV7-8, the J gene TRBJ2-7, with D unresolved. The CDR3 loop spans 15 amino acids. Germline V CDR1 and CDR2: SGHVS, FQNEAQ. V was shortened by 1 base and J by 9 bases, with 19 bases between the two germline ends. The DNA of the CDR3 is TGTGCCAGCAGCTTAGAGGGTCTGGGCCGCACCGGGCAGTACTTC. Protein product: CASSLEGLGRTGQYF. The complete variable domain, with remaining parts taken from reference TRBV7-8 and TRBJ2-7, reads GAGVSQSPRYKVAKRGQDVALRCDPISGHVSLFWYQQALGQGPEFLTYFQNEAQLDKSGLPSDRFFAERPEGSVSTLKIQRTQQEDSAVYLCASSLEGLGRTGQYFGPGTRLTVT.

The chain couples TRBV6-5 to TRBJ2-3; TRBD2 matches 14 bases. V shed 5 bases and J 6 bases; nucleotides not matched to a gene: 7. The germline CDR1 and CDR2 sequences are MNHEY and SVGAGI. The CDR3 sequence is 16 residues long. The CDR3 reads CASSRGLAGDWDTQYF. The CDR3 DNA reads as TGTGCCAGCAGTCGGGGACTAGCGGGGGACTGGGATACGCAGTATTTT.

As regards this clonotype: Given a much more abundant clone one base away, this may be a read error. J is TRBJ1-2 and V is TRBV9; the match to TRBD1 covers 8 bases. With 4 bases clipped from V and 10 bases from J, the junction kept 15 bases outside the gene matches. The germline CDR1 and CDR2 sequences are SGDLS and YYNGEE. The CDR3 runs 15 residues. CDR3 sequence reads: CASSPLDRDPDDYTF. For the CDR3, the DNA is TGTGCCAGCAGCCCGCTGGACAGGGACCCTGATGACTACACCTTC.

The rearrangement links TRBV14 to TRBJ2-7; TRBD2 is a possible D gene (5 bases). Trimming left V 10 bases short and J 5 bases short, with 18 bases between. Germline CDR1 reads SGHDN; CDR2 reads FVKESK. The CDR3 totals 13 residues. CDR3 sequence: CAITRTGTNEQYF. The CDR3 DNA follows: TGTGCCATCACCCGTACGGGAACCAACGAGCAGTACTTC. Full variable domain (missing parts from reference TRBV14 and TRBJ2-7): EAGVTQFPSHSVIEKGQTVTLRCDPISGHDNLYWYRRVMGKEIKFLLHFVKESKQDESGMPNNRFLAERTGGTYSTLKVQPAELEDSGVYFCAITRTGTNEQYFGPGTRLTVT.

This clonotype was counted a few times. V gene TRBV18 combines with J gene TRBJ2-1, with TRBD2 matching 11 bases. Germline V gene sequence: CDR1 KGHSH, CDR2 LQKENI. V was clipped by 3 bases and J by 7 bases; unmatched bases: 5. This CDR3 has 15 residues. In DNA, the CDR3 is TGTGCCAGCTCACCTAGCGGGGGGGCCCAAAATGAGCAGTTCTTC. This translates into CASSPSGGAQNEQFF. The full variable domain, completed using reference TRBV18 and TRBJ2-1, is NAGVMQNPRHLVRRRGQEARLRCSPMKGHSHVYWYRQLPEEGLKFMVYLQKENIIDESGMPKERFSAEFPKEGPSILRIQQVVRGDSAAYFCASSPSGGAQNEQFFGPGTRLTVL.

The rearrangement links TRBV2 to TRBJ1-2; D is perhaps TRBD1 (5 bases). CDR1 SNHLY and CDR2 FYNNEI come from the germline V gene. CDR3 length equals 13 residues. V was clipped by 8 bases and J by 4 bases, with 14 bases between them. This CDR3 is CASRRDGTYGYTF. The CDR3 coding sequence is TGTGCCAGCCGTCGGGACGGCACCTATGGCTACACCTTC.

Sample share makes this clonotype medium-sized (0.01 to 0.1%). The V call is TRBV10-3, the J call TRBJ2-1, with D perhaps matching TRBD1 or TRBD2 (5 bases each). The CDR3 length is 14 residues. The germline V gene encodes CDR1 ENHRY and CDR2 SYGVKD. V lost 3 bases, J lost 3 bases, and 9 bases lay in between. CDR3 in amino acids: CAISDRDDYNEQFF. The DNA of the CDR3 is TGTGCCATCAGTGACCGGGACGACTACAATGAGCAGTTCTTC.

This clonotype was picked up a small number of times. The chain uses TRBV4-2 and TRBJ1-2; the D is unclear. The germline V gene has CDR1 LGHNA and CDR2 YNFKEQ. V lost 0 bases to trimming and J lost 8 bases, with 7 bases between them. CDR3 length equals 12 residues. The chain's CDR3 is CASSQDRNGYTF. For the CDR3, the DNA is TGTGCCAGCAGCCAAGATCGGAACGGCTACACCTTC.

At least ten counts were recorded for this clonotype. This chain uses TRBV5-1 with TRBJ2-7; D is unresolved. Germline V gene sequence: CDR1 SGHRS, CDR2 YFSETQ. Trimming removed 4 bases from V and 7 bases from J, with 21 bases in between. This CDR3 contains 15 residues. CDR3 amino acids: CASSPSGRFLGEQYF. The CDR3 bases are TGCGCCAGCAGCCCCTCCGGCAGGTTCTTGGGTGAGCAGTACTTC.

In DNA form, the CDR3 reads TGTGCCAGCAGCGACAGGGTAACAGATACGCAGTATTTT. Translated, it gives CASSDRVTDTQYF. The gene calls are TRBV7-8 and TRBJ2-3; 7 nucleotides match TRBD1. The CDR3 is 13 amino acids. The germline gives CDR1 SGHVS, CDR2 FQNEAQ. The ends lost 5 bases at V and 3 bases at J; junction bases unmatched: 2.

Points on this clonotype: A read error is possible here, since a much larger clone lies one base away. V and J are TRBV20-1 and TRBJ2-3; D unresolved. The CDR3 spans 14 residues. Germline CDR1 and CDR2: DFQATT and SNEGSKA (reference sequence). CDR3 in DNA: TGCAGTGCTAGATGGATCCGCGATCCAGATACGCTGTATTTT. Protein sequence: CSARWIRDPDTLYF.

This clonotype was observed at least ten times. The rearrangement joins TRBV6-1 to TRBJ2-7, with TRBD1 matching 7 bases. Germline-derived CDR1 and CDR2 are MNHNS and SASEGT. Trimming took 3 bases from V and 2 from J; bases not matched to a gene: 4. The CDR3 consists of 14 residues. The CDR3 here is CASSDRGFTYEQYF. In nucleotides, the CDR3 is TGTGCCAGCAGTGACAGGGGGTTCACCTACGAGCAGTACTTC.

This clonotype has at least ten counts. The chain uses TRBV12-3 or TRBV12-4 and TRBJ2-5, with 10 positions matching TRBD2. This CDR3 is 15 amino acids long. The V and J ends lost 6 bases and 5 bases, in that order; junction bases with no gene match: 9. Here the CDR3 DNA reads TGTGCCAGCAGCACTAGCGGGATTGGAAGGGAGACCCAGTACTTC. It yields the protein CASSTSGIGRETQYF.

At least ten counts were recorded for this clonotype. The V call is TRBV3-1, the J call TRBJ2-1, with 14 bases fitting TRBD2. The CDR3 loop spans 19 amino acids. Germline CDR1 LGHDT, CDR2 YNNKEL (reference sequence). The J segment lost 0 bases and the V segment lost 6 bases, leaving 10 bases of the junction unmatched. CDR3 in DNA: TGTGCCAGCAGGAGGACTAGCGGGGGGCAAGGGAGCTCCTACAATGAGCAGTTCTTC. Protein product: CASRRTSGGQGSSYNEQFF.

The sample holds many counts of this clonotype. The rearrangement links TRBV4-3 to TRBJ2-3; a possible D gene is TRBD2 (6 bases). Per the germline V gene, CDR1 is LGHNA and CDR2 is YSLEER. The CDR3 has 17 amino acids. V lost 0 bases, J lost 0 bases, and 13 bases lay in between. As DNA, the CDR3 is TGCGCCAGCAGCCAAGATGTTGGAGGGCCTAGCACAGATACGCAGTATTTT. This translates into CASSQDVGGPSTDTQYF.

This clonotype was observed many times. The chain couples TRBV20-1 to TRBJ1-4; no firm D call. The germline gives CDR1 DFQATT, CDR2 SNEGSKA (reference sequence). V was pared by 5 bases and J by 7 bases, with 14 bases between. The length of the CDR3 is 13 residues. CDR3 sequence: CSARGEVREKLFF. CDR3 coding DNA: TGCAGTGCTCGCGGGGAGGTCCGTGAAAAACTGTTTTTT.

The chain is built from TRBV6-4 and TRBJ1-6, with 7 nucleotides matching TRBD1. Germline CDR1 and CDR2: MRHNA and SNTAGT. Germline trimming cut 3 bases from V and 9 bases from J; bases unmatched to any gene: 11. The CDR3 contains 16 residues. The CDR3: CASSEPRQGNSSPLHF. In DNA form, the CDR3 reads TGTGCCAGCAGTGAGCCGCGACAGGGCAATAGTTCACCCCTCCACTTT.

This clonotype was seen at least ten times. The gene calls are TRBV18 and TRBJ2-5, with D uncertain. Germline loops: CDR1 KGHSH, CDR2 LQKENI. The germline V and J ends were trimmed by 0 bases and 5 bases, with 10 bases remaining between them. The CDR3 length is 14 residues. The CDR3 nucleotides are TGTGCCAGCTCACCACCGGGCCTCAGCGAGACCCAGTACTTC. Translated, it gives CASSPPGLSETQYF.

This clonotype was found many times. The chain employs TRBV4-3 and TRBJ2-3; D is uncertain. The CDR3 covers 14 residues. CDR1 and CDR2 from the germline V gene are LGHNA and YSLEER. V was clipped by 1 base and J by 0 bases, with 5 bases between them. CDR3 protein: CASSQARSTDTQYF. The CDR3 nucleotides read TGCGCCAGCAGCCAAGCCCGTAGCACAGATACGCAGTATTTT.

This clonotype was recorded at least ten times. This chain connects TRBV10-2 to TRBJ1-1, with D possibly matching TRBD1 (5 bases). V gave up 2 bases and J gave up 4 bases, with 11 bases separating them. CDR1 and CDR2 (germline): WSHSY, SAAADI. This CDR3 spans 14 amino acids. CDR3 amino acids: CASSEGQTVTEAFF. The CDR3 DNA sequence: TGCGCCAGCAGTGAGGGCCAGACAGTCACTGAAGCTTTCTTT.

This chain links TRBV4-3 with TRBJ2-2; D is uncertain. The germline gives CDR1 LGHNA, CDR2 YSLEER. The CDR3 runs to 14 residues. Trimming took off 0 bases at V and 3 bases at J, with 5 bases between the two ends. CDR3 sequence: CASSQELYTGELFF. CDR3 nucleotide sequence: TGCGCCAGCAGCCAAGAACTCTACACCGGGGAGCTGTTTTTT.

This clonotype was recorded many times. The rearrangement links TRBV18 to TRBJ2-3; TRBD2 is a possible D gene (6 bases). Looked up from germline, CDR1 is KGHSH and CDR2 is LQKENI. Trimming removed 4 bases from V and 2 bases from J, with 10 bases in between. This CDR3 spans 14 amino acids. CDR3: CASSRGLATDTQYF. The CDR3 DNA sequence: TGTGCCAGCTCACGGGGACTCGCCACAGATACGCAGTATTTT.